Listed here are 8 T cell receptor beta chains from one sample, sequenced in a study of shared clonotypes between healthy human individuals. Using immunoSEQ multiplex PCR, the repertoire was profiled, and TCRdb retains in-frame clones only, with some absent. There are more than 1.2 million clones in the sample; 98% occur only once, and around 0.33% lies in the top ten. Specimen: naive CD4+ T cells sorted from blood. Subset defined: CD45RA+ positively selected. Receptors originate from a man aged 30-40 years in good health.

CDR3 loop: CAWGLAGLDTQYF. CDR3 in DNA: TGTGCCTGGGGACTAGCGGGTCTAGATACGCAGTATTTT. The rearrangement uses TRBV30 and TRBJ2-3, with TRBD2 matching 11 bases. Per the germline V gene, CDR1 is GTSNPN and CDR2 is SVGIG (reference sequence). Unmatched junction bases numbered 3, after V lost 5 bases and J lost 5 bases. The CDR3 length is 13 residues.

The gene calls are TRBV18 and TRBJ2-1; 7 bases are shared with TRBD2. V lost 3 bases and J lost 10; bases outside the gene matches: 9. This CDR3 is built from 14 residues. Per germline, CDR1 KGHSH and CDR2 LQKENI. CDR3: CASSPIREEREQFF. The CDR3 region has the DNA TGTGCCAGCTCACCCATCCGGGAGGAGCGGGAGCAGTTCTTC.

The count of this clone is one. The J gene is TRBJ1-5, the V gene TRBV27, with 7 nucleotides matching TRBD1. Per the germline V gene, CDR1 is MNHEY and CDR2 is SMNVEV (reference sequence). Trimming cost V 5 bases and J 3 bases; bases outside gene matches: 7. This CDR3 has 15 amino acids. This CDR3 reads CASSRAQGNNQPQHF. The DNA of the CDR3 is TGTGCCAGCAGTCGAGCACAGGGGAACAATCAGCCCCAGCATTTT.

The chain uses TRBV7-9 and TRBJ1-4; unclear D gene. The germline gives CDR1 SEHNR, CDR2 FQNEAQ (reference sequence). The CDR3 runs 15 residues. With 5 bases removed from V and 3 bases from J, the gap between germline ends came to 13 bases. CDR3 nucleotides: TGTGCCAGCAGCCCCCCCCGGACGGCTAATGAAAAACTGTTTTTT. Its translation is CASSPPRTANEKLFF. The full variable domain, with the rest looked up from reference TRBV7-9 and TRBJ1-4, is DTGVSQNPRHKITKRGQNVTFRCDPISEHNRLYWYRQTLGQGPEFLTYFQNEAQLEKSRLLSDRFSAERPKGSFSTLEIQRTEQGDSAMYLCASSPPRTANEKLFFGSGTQLSVL.

The J gene is TRBJ2-2, the V gene TRBV6-1; D possibly corresponds to TRBD2 (6 bases). Trimming shortened V by 6 bases and J by 0 bases, and 11 bases separated the two germline ends. The CDR3 has 15 residues. Germline lookup yields CDR1 MNHNS and CDR2 SASEGT. For the CDR3, the DNA is TGTGCCAGCAGCGCAGCGGGCACGAACACCGGGGAGCTGTTTTTT. As protein: CASSAAGTNTGELFF.

The chain joins TRBV6-1 to TRBJ2-7; perhaps TRBD2 as D (6 bases). The CDR3 runs 13 residues. Germline values: CDR1 MNHNS, CDR2 SASEGT. Trimming took off 8 bases at V and 2 bases at J, with 13 bases between the two ends. In nucleotides, the CDR3 is TGTGCCAGCTTAAATCTAGCGCCCTACGAGCAGTACTTC. This codes for CASLNLAPYEQYF.

The genes are TRBV28 and TRBJ2-5; TRBD1 agrees at 11 bases. Per the germline V gene, CDR1 is MDHEN and CDR2 is SYDVKM. The CDR3 runs 15 residues. The trim removed 4 bases at V and 4 bases at J, leaving 5 bases unmatched. In DNA form, the CDR3 reads TGTGCCAGCAGTTCCGGACAGGGGGCGGGAGAGACCCAGTACTTC. Translated: CASSSGQGAGETQYF.

The chain joins TRBV9 to TRBJ2-2; D is tentatively TRBD1 or TRBD2 (5 bases each). Trimming took 0 bases from V and 4 from J, leaving 16 bases between them. The germline CDR1 and CDR2 sequences are SGDLS and YYNGEE. The CDR3 is 17 residues long. Here the CDR3 reads CASSVVAGTHFTGELFF. DNA for the CDR3: TGTGCCAGCAGCGTAGTGGCCGGGACCCATTTCACCGGGGAGCTGTTTTTT. The complete variable domain, with remaining parts taken from reference TRBV9 and TRBJ2-2, reads DSGVTQTPKHLITATGQRVTLRCSPRSGDLSVYWYQQSLDQGLQFLIQYYNGEERAKGNILERFSAQQFPDLHSELNLSSLELGDSALYFCASSVVAGTHFTGELFFGEGSRLTVL.